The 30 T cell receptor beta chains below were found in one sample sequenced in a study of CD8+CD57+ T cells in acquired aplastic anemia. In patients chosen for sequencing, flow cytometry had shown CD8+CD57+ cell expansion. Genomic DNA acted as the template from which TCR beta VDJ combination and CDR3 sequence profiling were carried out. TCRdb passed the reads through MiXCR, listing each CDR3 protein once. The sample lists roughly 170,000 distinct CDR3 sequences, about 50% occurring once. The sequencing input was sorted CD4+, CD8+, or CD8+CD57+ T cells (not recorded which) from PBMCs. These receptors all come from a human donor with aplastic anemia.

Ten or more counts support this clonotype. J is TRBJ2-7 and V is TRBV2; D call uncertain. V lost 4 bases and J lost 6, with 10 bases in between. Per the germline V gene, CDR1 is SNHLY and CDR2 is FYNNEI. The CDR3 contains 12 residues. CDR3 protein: CASSVETGEQYF. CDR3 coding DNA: TGTGCCAGCAGTGTAGAGACGGGCGAGCAGTACTTC. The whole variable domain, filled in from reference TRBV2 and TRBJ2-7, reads EPEVTQTPSHQVTQMGQEVILRCVPISNHLYFYWYRQILGQKVEFLVSFYNNEISEKSEIFDDQFSVERPDGSNFTLKIRSTKLEDSAMYFCASSVETGEQYFGPGTRLTVT.

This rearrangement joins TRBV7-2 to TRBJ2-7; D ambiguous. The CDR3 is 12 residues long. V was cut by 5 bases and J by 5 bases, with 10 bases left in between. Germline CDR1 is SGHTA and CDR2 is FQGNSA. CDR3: CASSPSKNEQYF. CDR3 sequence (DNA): TGTGCCAGCAGCCCCTCGAAGAACGAGCAGTACTTC.

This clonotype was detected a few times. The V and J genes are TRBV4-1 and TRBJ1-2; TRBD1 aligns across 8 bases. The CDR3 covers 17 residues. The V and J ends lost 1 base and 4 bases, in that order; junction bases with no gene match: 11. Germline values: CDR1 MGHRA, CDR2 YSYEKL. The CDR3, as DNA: TGCGCCAGCAGCCAAGCGCTTGGGACAGGAGGGACCTATGGCTACACCTTC. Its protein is CASSQALGTGGTYGYTF.

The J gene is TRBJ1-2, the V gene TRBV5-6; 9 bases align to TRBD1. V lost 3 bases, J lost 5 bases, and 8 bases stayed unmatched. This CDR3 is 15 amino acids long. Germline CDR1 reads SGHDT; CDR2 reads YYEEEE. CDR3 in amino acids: CASSSGTGFRYGYTF. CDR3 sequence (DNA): TGTGCCAGCAGCTCCGGGACAGGGTTCCGATATGGCTACACCTTC.

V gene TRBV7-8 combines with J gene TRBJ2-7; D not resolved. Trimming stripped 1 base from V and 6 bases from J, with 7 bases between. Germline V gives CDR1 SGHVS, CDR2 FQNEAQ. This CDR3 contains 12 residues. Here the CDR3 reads CASSLVTLEQYF. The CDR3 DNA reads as TGTGCCAGCAGCTTAGTAACCCTCGAGCAGTACTTC.

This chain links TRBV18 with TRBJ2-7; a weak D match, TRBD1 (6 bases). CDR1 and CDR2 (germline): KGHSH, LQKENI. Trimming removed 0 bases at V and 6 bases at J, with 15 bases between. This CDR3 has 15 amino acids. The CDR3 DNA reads TGTGCCAGCTCACCACCGGGACATACTATTCGCGAGCAGTACTTC. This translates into CASSPPGHTIREQYF.

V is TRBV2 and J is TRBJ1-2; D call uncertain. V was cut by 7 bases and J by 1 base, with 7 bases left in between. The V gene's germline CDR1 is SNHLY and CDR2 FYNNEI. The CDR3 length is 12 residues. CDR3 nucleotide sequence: TGTGCCAGCAATAGACTTAACTATGGCTACACCTTC. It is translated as CASNRLNYGYTF.

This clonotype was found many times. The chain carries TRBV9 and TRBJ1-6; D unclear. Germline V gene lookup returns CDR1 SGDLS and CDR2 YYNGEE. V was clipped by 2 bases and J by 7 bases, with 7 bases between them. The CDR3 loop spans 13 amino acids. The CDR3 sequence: CASSVERNSPLHF. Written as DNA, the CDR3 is TGTGCCAGCAGCGTTGAAAGGAATTCACCCCTCCACTTT.

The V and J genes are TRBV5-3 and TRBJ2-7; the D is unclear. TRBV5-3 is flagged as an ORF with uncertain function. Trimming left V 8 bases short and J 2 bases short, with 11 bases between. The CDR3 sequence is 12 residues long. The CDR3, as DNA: TGTGCCAGCAGCCAAAACACCTACGAGCAGTACTTC. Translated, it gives CASSQNTYEQYF.

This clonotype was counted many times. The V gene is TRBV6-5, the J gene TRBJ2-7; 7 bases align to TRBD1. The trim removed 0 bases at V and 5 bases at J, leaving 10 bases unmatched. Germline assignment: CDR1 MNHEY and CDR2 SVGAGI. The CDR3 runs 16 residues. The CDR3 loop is CASSYSRQGHANEQYF. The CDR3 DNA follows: TGTGCCAGCAGTTACTCGAGACAGGGTCACGCCAACGAGCAGTACTTC.

The CDR3 sequence is CATSGGQSYNEQFF. The DNA for the CDR3 is TGTGCCACCAGTGGCGGTCAGTCCTACAATGAGCAGTTCTTC. This chain links TRBV24-1 with TRBJ2-1, with no clear D. CDR1 and CDR2 from the germline V gene are KGHDR and SFDVKD. The CDR3 contains 14 residues. V lost 5 bases to trimming and J lost 1 base, with 8 bases between them.

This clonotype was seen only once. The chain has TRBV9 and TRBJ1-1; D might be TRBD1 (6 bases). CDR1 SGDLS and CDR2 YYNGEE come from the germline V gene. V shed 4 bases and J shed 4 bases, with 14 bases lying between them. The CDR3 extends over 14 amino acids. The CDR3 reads CASSFATGTTEAFF. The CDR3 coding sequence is TGTGCCAGCAGCTTTGCCACAGGGACCACTGAAGCTTTCTTT.

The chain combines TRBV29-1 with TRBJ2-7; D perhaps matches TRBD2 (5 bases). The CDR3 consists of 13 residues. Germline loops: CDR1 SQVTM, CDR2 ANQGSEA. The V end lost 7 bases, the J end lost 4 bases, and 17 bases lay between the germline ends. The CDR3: CSASRGVGYEQYF. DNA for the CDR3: TGCAGCGCTTCACGGGGAGTTGGGTACGAGCAGTACTTC.

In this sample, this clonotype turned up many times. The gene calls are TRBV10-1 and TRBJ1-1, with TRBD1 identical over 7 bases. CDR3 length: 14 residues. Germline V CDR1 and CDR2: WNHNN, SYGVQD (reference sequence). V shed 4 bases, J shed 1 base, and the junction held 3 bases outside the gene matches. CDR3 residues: CASSGGTENTEAFF. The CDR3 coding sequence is TGCGCCAGCAGTGGTGGGACAGAGAACACTGAAGCTTTCTTT.

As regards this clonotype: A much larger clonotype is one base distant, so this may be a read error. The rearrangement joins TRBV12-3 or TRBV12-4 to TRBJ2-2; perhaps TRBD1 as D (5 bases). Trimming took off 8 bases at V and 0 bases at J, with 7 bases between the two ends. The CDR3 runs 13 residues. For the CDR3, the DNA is TGTGCCAGCGGCAGGGCGAACACCGGGGAGCTGTTTTTT. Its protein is CASGRANTGELFF.

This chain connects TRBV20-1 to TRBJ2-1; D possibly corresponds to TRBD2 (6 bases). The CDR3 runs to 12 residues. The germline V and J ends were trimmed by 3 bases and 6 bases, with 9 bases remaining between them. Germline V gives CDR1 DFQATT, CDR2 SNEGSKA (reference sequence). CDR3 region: CSASGRGNEQFF. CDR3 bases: TGCAGTGCTAGCGGGCGGGGCAATGAGCAGTTCTTC.

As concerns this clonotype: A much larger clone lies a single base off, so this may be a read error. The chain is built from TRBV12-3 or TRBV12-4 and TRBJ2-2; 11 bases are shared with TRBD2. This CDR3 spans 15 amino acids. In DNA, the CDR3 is TGTGCCAGCAGCTCACTAGCGGGGGCCACCAGGGAGCTGTTTTTT. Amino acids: CASSSLAGATRELFF.

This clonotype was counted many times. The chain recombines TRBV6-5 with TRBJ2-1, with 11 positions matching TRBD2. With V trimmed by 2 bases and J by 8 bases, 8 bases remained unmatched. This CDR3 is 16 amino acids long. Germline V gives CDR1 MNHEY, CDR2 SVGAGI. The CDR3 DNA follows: TGTGCCAGCAGTTACGCCTCTAGCGGGGGGCGGTATGAGCAGTTCTTC. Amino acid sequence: CASSYASSGGRYEQFF.

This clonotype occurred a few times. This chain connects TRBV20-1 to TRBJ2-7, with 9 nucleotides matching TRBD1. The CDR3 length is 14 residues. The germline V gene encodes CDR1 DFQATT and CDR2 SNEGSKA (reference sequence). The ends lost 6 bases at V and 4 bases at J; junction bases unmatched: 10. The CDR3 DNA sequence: TGCAGTGCCACGGACAGGGGAAAAGGGTACGAGCAGTACTTC. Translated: CSATDRGKGYEQYF.

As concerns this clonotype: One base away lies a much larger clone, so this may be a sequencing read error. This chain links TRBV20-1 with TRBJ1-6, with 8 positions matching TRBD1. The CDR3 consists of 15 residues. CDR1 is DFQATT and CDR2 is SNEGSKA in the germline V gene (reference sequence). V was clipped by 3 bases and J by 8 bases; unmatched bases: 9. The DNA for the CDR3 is TGCAGTGCTAGTACAGGGGGAACGAATCATTCACCCCTCCACTTT. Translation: CSASTGGTNHSPLHF.

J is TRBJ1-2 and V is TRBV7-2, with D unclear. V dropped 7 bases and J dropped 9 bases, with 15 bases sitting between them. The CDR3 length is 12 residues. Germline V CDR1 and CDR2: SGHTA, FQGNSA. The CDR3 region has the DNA TGTGCCAGCACCTCTGAGCGGCTGAGCTACACCTTC. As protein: CASTSERLSYTF. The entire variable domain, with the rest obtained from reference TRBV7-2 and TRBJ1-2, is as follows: GAGVSQSPSNKVTEKGKDVELRCDPISGHTALYWYRQSLGQGLEFLIYFQGNSAPDKSGLPSDRFSAERTGGSVSTLTIQRTQQEDSAVYLCASTSERLSYTFGSGTRLTVV.

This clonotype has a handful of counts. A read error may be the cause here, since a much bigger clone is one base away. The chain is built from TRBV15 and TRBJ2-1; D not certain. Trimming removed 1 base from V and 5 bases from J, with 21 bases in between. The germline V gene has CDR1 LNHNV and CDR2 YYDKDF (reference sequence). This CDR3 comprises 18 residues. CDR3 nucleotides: TGTGCCACCAGCAGAGCCTCCATACAAGCGAGATTTCACAATGAGCAGTTCTTC. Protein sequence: CATSRASIQARFHNEQFF.

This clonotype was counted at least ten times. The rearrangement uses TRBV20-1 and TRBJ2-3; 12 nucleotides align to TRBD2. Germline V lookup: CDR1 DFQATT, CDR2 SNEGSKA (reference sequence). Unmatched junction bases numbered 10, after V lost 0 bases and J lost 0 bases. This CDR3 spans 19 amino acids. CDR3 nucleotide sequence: TGCAGTGCTAGAGATCGTTCTAGCGGGGGGGCGTCTAGCACAGATACGCAGTATTTT. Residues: CSARDRSSGGASSTDTQYF.

The CDR3 spells CASSGTGVGYGYTF. The DNA for the CDR3 is TGTGCCAGCAGCGGGACAGGGGTCGGCTATGGCTACACCTTC. The chain couples TRBV5-5 to TRBJ1-2; 10 bases fit TRBD1. Germline V gene data show CDR1 as SGHKS and CDR2 as YYEKEE (reference sequence). V lost 4 bases, J lost 4 bases, and 4 bases stayed unmatched. The CDR3 is 14 residues long. The full variable domain, with the rest looked up from reference TRBV5-5 and TRBJ1-2, is DAGVTQSPTHLIKTRGQQVTLRCSPISGHKSVSWYQQVLGQGPQFIFQYYEKEERGRGNFPDRFSARQFPNYSSELNVNALLLGDSALYLCASSGTGVGYGYTFGSGTRLTVV.

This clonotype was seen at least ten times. The CDR3 DNA is TGTGCCAGCAGTGAAGCGACGACCCGCGGTGAAAAACTGTTTTTT. This translates into CASSEATTRGEKLFF. The V call is TRBV2, the J call TRBJ1-4, with D unclear. Trimming pared 0 bases from V and 7 bases from J, leaving 12 bases between. The CDR3 runs 15 residues. The V gene's germline CDR1 is SNHLY and CDR2 FYNNEI.

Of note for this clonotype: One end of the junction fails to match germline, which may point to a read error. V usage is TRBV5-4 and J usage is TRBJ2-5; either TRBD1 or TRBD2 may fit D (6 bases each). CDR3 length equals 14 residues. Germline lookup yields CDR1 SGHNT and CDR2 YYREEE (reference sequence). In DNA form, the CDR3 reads TGTGCCGGCAGCTTATCGAGAGGGGGGGAGACCCAGTACTTC. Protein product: CAGSLSRGGETQYF. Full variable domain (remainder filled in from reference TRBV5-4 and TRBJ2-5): ETGVTQSPTHLIKTRGQQVTLRCSSQSGHNTVSWYQQALGQGPQFIFQYYREEENGRGNFPPRFSGLQFPNYSSELNVNALELDDSALYLCAGSLSRGGETQYFGPGTRLLVL.

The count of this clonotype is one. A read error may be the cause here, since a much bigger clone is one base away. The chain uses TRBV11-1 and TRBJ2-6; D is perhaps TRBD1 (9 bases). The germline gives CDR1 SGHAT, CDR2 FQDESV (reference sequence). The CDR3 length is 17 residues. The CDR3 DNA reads TGTGCCAGCAGCCTGAAGACAGGGGGAGCGGGGGCCAACGTCCTGGCTTTC. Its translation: CASSLKTGGAGANVLAF.

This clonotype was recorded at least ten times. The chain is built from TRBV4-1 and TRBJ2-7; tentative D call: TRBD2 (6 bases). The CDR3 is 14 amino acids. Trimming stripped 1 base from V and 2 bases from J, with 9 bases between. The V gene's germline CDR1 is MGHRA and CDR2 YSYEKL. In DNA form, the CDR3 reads TGCGCCAGCAGCCAAGGGCGGGGCCCCTACGAGCAGTACTTC. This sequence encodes CASSQGRGPYEQYF.

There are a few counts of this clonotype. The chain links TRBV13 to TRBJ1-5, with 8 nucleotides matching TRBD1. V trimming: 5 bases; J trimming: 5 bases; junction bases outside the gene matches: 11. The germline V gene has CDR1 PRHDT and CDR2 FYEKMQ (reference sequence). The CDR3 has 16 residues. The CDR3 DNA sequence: TGTGCCAGCAGCCAATCGACAGGGGTACACGATCAGCCCCAGCATTTT. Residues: CASSQSTGVHDQPQHF.

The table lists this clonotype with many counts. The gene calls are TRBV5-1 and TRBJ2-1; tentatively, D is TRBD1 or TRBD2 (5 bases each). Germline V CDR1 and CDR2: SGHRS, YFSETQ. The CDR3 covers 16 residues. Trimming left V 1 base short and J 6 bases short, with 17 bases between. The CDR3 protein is CASSLQVGSGANEQFF. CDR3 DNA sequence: TGCGCCAGCAGCTTGCAAGTGGGGAGTGGGGCCAATGAGCAGTTCTTC.